This T cell receptor beta chain was profiled in a study of T cells after yellow fever vaccination. Germline lookup yields CDR1 MNHEY and CDR2 SMNVEV (reference sequence). The CDR3 spans 13 residues. The ends were cut back, 2 bases at V and 7 bases at J, with 11 bases in the middle. This clonotype was detected only a few times. TCRdb re-analysed the 5' RACE reads in MiXCR, keeping a single row per CDR3 protein. Among 350,000 to 550,000 distinct CDR3 sequences listed, around a sixth were seen once. This material consisted of PBMCs, taken before the yellow fever booster vaccination. This TCR derives from a man aged 18-30 years who received the YFV17D yellow fever vaccine. This chain uses TRBV27 with TRBJ1-1; no definite D call. The DNA for the CDR3 is TGTGCCAGCAGTTTAGTCTTCCGGGGTGAAGCTTTCTTT. Its translation is CASSLVFRGEAFF.